The TCR beta chain described here comes from a study of response to subunit inactivated influenza vaccine. Whole-study findings and limits: Every seasonal influenza vaccination brings in few new T cells, the authors suggested.

TCRdb reprocessed the RT-PCR reads via MiXCR and lists one record per CDR3 protein. The table shows 300,000 to 350,000 distinct CDR3 sequences, with over 20% occurring only once. This clonotype came up a few times. Its antigen is currently unknown. This specimen consisted of PBMCs from blood, obtained around 22 months after vaccination. The receptor was isolated from a man between 50 and 75 years old who received an inactivated influenza vaccine.

This CDR3 reads CASRSLGGRVNTGELFF. CDR3 DNA sequence: TGTGCCAGCAGGTCCCTTGGCGGGAGGGTCAACACCGGGGAGCTGTTTTTT. The V gene is TRBV12-3 or TRBV12-4, the J gene TRBJ2-2, with 9 bases aligning to TRBD2. The CDR3 spans 17 residues. V shed 6 bases, J shed 2 bases, and the junction held 10 bases outside the gene matches.